Sequencing of this T cell receptor (beta chain) was carried out in a study of CD8 T cells in ankylosing spondylitis. Findings and limits, study-wide: Typical of ankylosing spondylitis blood, it appeared, was a TCR beta motif of under 10 highly homologous variants.

Each CDR3 protein gets one entry after TCRdb re-called the 5' RACE reads with MiXCR. The data show about 140,000 distinct CDR3 sequences, 9.5% to 12% seen once. The CDR3 runs 13 residues. The germline gives CDR1 SEHNR, CDR2 FQNEAQ (reference sequence). The V end lost 5 bases, the J end lost 12 bases, and 16 bases lay between the germline ends. This clonotype came up many times. What it recognizes is unknown. Sample: blood, either unsorted or a sorted T cell fraction (not recorded which). The chain is built from TRBV7-9 and TRBJ2-2, with D possibly TRBD1 on 5 matching bases. The sequence came from a female donor with ankylosing spondylitis or in good health (not recorded which). As DNA, the CDR3 is TGTGCCAGCAGCCTACGACAGACTTATCAGCTGTTTTTT. Translation gives CASSLRQTYQLFF.